The subject of this entry is one T cell receptor (beta chain). This entry comes from a study of blood T cell repertoires in COVID-19. Germline values: CDR1 SGHVS, CDR2 FNYEAQ. Trimming took 5 bases from V and 8 from J, leaving 22 bases between them. There are 17 residues in the CDR3. Some clones are missing from TCRdb's copy, which holds only in-frame ones; the method was immunoSEQ multiplex PCR. Among about 170,000 clones listed, 70% to 80% were seen once. The TCR originated in an older woman in a cohort exposed to, infected with or recovered from COVID-19 (not recorded which). Sample: PBMCs or T cells enriched from blood (not recorded which). The chain joins TRBV7-6 to TRBJ1-6; D not certain. The CDR3 loop is CASSPQPRELPYSPLHF. DNA for the CDR3: TGTGCCAGCAGCCCCCAACCCCGGGAACTACCCTATTCACCCCTCCACTTT.